The 6 T cell receptor beta chains presented below share a single source sample, sequenced in a study of blood T cells in healthy people across ages. For the second PCR, which ran for about 7 to 11 cycles, a sample-barcoded 5' primer and a J-beta primer mix were used. A single record per CDR3 protein comes from TCRdb applying MiXCR to the 5' RACE reads. The data contain over a million distinct CDR3 sequences, under 45% of them seen just once; the ten biggest clones take up under 20%. Material for sequencing was blood. The receptors shown here come from a woman in her fifties or sixties in good health.

The rearrangement links TRBV12-3 or TRBV12-4 to TRBJ1-2; 9 bases match TRBD1. CDR3 length: 13 amino acids. The V segment lost 4 bases and the J segment 8 bases; nucleotides outside the gene matches: 5. The CDR3 protein is CASSSWDREGYTF. The DNA for the CDR3 is TGTGCCAGCAGTTCGTGGGACAGGGAGGGCTACACCTTC.

The chain links TRBV10-3 to TRBJ2-2; 11 bases agree with TRBD2. The germline V gene has CDR1 ENHRY and CDR2 SYGVKD. This CDR3 region has 18 residues. The ends lost 8 bases at V and 6 bases at J; junction bases unmatched: 17. Written as DNA, the CDR3 is TGTGCCATCGGGCGTCTGGACAGTTTAGCGGGAGGGTCCGGGGAGCTGTTTTTT. The encoded protein is CAIGRLDSLAGGSGELFF.

This rearrangement joins TRBV20-1 to TRBJ2-1; D not resolved. The CDR3 extends over 11 amino acids. The germline V gene encodes CDR1 DFQATT and CDR2 SNEGSKA (reference sequence). V was cut by 1 base and J by 12 bases, with 10 bases left in between. The CDR3 sequence is CSARGDSWQFF. CDR3 DNA sequence: TGCAGTGCTAGAGGCGACTCGTGGCAGTTCTTC.

J is TRBJ2-7 and V is TRBV25-1, with D perhaps TRBD2 (6 bases). TRBJ2-5 explains the end of the DNA better; the J call may be wrong. The CDR3 extends over 16 amino acids. Germline CDR1 and CDR2: MGHDK and SYGVNS. This CDR3 is CASSEYIPGRQETQYF. The CDR3 coding sequence is TGTGCCAGCAGTGAATACATCCCCGGGAGACAAGAGACCCAGTACTTC.

This clonotype has a handful of counts. This sequence joins TRBV20-1 and TRBJ1-1; 7 bases line up with TRBD1. This CDR3 spans 14 amino acids. Looked up from germline, CDR1 is DFQATT and CDR2 is SNEGSKA (reference sequence). V was clipped by 5 bases and J by 1 base; unmatched bases: 7. The DNA of the CDR3 is TGCAGTGCTGAGGGGGACAGAGCGAACACTGAAGCTTTCTTT. It translates to CSAEGDRANTEAFF.

The chain links TRBV30 to TRBJ2-7; TRBD1 aligns across 10 bases. With V trimmed by 1 base and J by 6 bases, 6 bases remained unmatched. CDR1 GTSNPN and CDR2 SVGIG come from the germline V gene (reference sequence). CDR3 size: 14 residues. The CDR3 loop reads CAWSAGTGVSEQYF. CDR3 DNA sequence: TGTGCCTGGAGTGCCGGGACAGGGGTTTCCGAGCAGTACTTC.